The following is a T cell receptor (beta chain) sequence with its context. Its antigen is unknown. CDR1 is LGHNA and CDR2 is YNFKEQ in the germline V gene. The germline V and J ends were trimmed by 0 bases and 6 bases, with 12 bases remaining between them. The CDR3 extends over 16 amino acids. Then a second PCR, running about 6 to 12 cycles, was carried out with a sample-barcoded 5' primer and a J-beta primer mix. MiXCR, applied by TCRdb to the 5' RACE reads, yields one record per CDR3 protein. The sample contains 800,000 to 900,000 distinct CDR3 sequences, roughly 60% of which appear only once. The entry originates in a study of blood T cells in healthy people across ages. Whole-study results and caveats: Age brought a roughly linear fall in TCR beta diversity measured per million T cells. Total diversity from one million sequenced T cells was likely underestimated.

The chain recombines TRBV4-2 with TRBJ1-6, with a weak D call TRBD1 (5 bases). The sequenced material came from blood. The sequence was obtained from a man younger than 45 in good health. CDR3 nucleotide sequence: TGTGCCAGCAGCCAAGAACCGGGGACGGGTAATTCACCCCTCCACTTT. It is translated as CASSQEPGTGNSPLHF.